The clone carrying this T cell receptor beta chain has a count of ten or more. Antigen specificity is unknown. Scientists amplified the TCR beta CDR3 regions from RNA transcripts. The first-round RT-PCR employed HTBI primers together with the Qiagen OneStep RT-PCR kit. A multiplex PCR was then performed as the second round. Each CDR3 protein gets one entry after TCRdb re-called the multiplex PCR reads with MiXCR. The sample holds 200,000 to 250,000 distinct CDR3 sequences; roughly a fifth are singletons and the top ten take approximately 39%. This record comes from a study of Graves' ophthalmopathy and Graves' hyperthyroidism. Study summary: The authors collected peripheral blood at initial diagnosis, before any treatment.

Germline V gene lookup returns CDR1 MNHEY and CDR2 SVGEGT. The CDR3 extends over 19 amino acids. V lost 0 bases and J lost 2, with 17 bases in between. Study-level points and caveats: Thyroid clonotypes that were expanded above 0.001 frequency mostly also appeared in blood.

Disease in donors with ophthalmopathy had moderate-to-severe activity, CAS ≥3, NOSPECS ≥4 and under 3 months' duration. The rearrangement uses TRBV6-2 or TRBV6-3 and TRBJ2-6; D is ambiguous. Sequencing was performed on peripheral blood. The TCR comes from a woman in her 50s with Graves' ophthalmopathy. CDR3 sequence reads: CASSYSSGLGLPGANVLTF. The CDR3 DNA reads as TGTGCCAGCAGTTACTCTTCCGGGCTCGGCCTACCTGGGGCCAACGTCCTGACTTTC.